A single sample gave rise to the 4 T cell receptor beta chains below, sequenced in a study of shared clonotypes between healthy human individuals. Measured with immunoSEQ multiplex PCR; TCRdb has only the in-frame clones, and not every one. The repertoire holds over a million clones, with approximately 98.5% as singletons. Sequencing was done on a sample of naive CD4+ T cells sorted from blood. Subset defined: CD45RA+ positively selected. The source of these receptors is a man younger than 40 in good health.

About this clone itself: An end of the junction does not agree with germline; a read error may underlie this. The CDR3 reads CASLYSDSSHEQCF. CDR3 sequence (DNA): TGTGCCAGTTTATATTCAGACAGTAGCCACGAGCAGTGCTTC. The genes are TRBV6-1 and TRBJ2-7, with D possibly matching TRBD1 (5 bases). The CDR3 runs 14 residues. Germline V CDR1 and CDR2: MNHNS, SASEGT.

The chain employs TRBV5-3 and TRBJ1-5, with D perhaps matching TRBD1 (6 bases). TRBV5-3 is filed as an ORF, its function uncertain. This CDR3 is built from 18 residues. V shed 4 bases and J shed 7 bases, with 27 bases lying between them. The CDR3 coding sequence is TGTGCCAGAAGCCATATATGGGGGGGCGGGACCGGTGCGCAGCCCCAGCATTTT. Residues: CARSHIWGGGTGAQPQHF.

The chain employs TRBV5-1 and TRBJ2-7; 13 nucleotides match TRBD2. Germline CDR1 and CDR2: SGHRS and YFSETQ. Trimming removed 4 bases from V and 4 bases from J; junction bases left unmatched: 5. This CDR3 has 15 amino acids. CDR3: CASSITTSGRYEQYF. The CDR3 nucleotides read TGCGCCAGCAGCATTACGACTAGCGGGAGGTACGAGCAGTACTTC.

The CDR3 sequence: CASSLNLLVNTEAFF. Written as DNA, the CDR3 is TGTGCCAGCAGCTTAAATCTTCTAGTGAACACTGAAGCTTTCTTT. The chain joins TRBV11-2 to TRBJ1-1; D is unresolved. This CDR3 has 15 residues. V gave up 2 bases and J gave up 0 bases, with 10 bases separating them. The germline gives CDR1 SGHAT, CDR2 FQNNGV.